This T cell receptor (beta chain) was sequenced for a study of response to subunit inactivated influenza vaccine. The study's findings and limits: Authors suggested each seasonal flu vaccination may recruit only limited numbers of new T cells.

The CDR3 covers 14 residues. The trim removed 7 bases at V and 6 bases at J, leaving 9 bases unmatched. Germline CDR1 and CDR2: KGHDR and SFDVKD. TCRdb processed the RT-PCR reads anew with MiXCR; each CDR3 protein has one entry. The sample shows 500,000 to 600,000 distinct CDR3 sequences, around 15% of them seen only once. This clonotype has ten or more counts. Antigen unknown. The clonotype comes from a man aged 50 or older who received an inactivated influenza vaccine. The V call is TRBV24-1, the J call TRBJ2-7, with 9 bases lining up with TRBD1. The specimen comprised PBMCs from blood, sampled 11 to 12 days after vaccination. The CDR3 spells CATRGTGSAREQYF. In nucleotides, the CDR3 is TGTGCCACCAGGGGGACAGGGTCAGCTCGCGAGCAGTACTTC.